This T cell receptor beta chain was documented in a study of blood T cell repertoires in COVID-19. Study-level information: Sources were T cells, B-cell-depleted T cells, or PBMCs; the material itself was cDNA or gDNA.

Original methodology: From reference gene primer amplification, estimates of nucleated cell counts were derived. Assay used: immunoSEQ multiplex PCR; TCRdb lists only in-frame clones, some missing. V and J calls and clone size are those listed in that table; D and trimming were worked out from the DNA. This table has tens of thousands of clones, more than 70% appearing once. This clone showed up just once. This sample includes further DNA sequences coding for the same CDR3. This TCR came from a boy between 2 and 15 years old with active or convalescent COVID-19. The specimen sequenced was peripheral blood.

This chain's CDR3 is CASSVGGNPDTQYF. In DNA, the CDR3 is TGTGCCAGCAGCGTAGGAGGGAATCCAGATACGCAGTATTTT. V gene TRBV9 combines with J gene TRBJ2-3, with D possibly matching TRBD2 (5 bases). CDR1 and CDR2 from the germline V gene are SGDLS and YYNGEE. The V and J ends lost 0 bases and 4 bases respectively, with 9 bases between them. The CDR3 is made up of 14 amino acids.